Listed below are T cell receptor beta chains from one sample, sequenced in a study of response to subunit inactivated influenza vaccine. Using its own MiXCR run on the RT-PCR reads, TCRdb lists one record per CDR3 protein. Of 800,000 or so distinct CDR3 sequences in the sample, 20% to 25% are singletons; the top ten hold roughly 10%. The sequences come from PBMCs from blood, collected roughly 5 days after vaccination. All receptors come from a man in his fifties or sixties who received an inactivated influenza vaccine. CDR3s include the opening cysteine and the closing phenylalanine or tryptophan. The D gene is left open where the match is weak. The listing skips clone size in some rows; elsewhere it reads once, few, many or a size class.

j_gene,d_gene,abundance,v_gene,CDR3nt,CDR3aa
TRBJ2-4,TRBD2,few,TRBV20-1,TGCAGTGCTCCCACAGCGGGGGGGCCGAAAAACATTCAGTACTTC,CSAPTAGGPKNIQYF
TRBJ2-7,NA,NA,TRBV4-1,TGCGCCAGCAGTTCGCCGGGACGGGCCTACGAGCAGTACTTC,CASSSPGRAYEQYF
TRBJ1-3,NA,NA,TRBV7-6,TGTGCCAGCAGCTCACAGGTTCATGGAAACACCATATATTTT,CASSSQVHGNTIYF
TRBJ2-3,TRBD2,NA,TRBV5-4,TGTGCCAGCAGCCTGTCGGGACTACCCACAGATACGCAGTATTTT,CASSLSGLPTDTQYF
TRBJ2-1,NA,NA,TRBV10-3,TGTGCCATCAGTGAGCCAATCCTTAACGCGAGCTCCTACAATGAGCAGTTCTTC,CAISEPILNASSYNEQFF
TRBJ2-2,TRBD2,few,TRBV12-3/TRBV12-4,TGTGCCAGCAGTCGCCGACTAGCGGGGAACACCGGGGAGCTGTTTTTT,CASSRRLAGNTGELFF
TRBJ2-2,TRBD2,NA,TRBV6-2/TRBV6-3,TGTGCCAGCAGACGCTCCGGGACTAGCGGGAGGATGGGGGAGCTGTTTTTT,CASRRSGTSGRMGELFF
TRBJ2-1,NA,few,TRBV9,TGTGCCAGCAGCGTCACACATTCCACCTACAATGAGCAGTTCTTC,CASSVTHSTYNEQFF
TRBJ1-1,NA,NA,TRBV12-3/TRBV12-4,TGTGCCAGCACCCGGGCGGCAGGGCTCAACACTGAAGCTTTCTTT,CASTRAAGLNTEAFF
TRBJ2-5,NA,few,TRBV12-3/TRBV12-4,TGTGCCAGCAGATGGGCAGGGACAAACCAAGAGACCCAGTACTTC,CASRWAGTNQETQYF
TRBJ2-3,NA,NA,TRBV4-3,TGCGCCAGCAGCCAAGATTCCGACTCTCGGAGCACAGATACGCAGTATTTT,CASSQDSDSRSTDTQYF
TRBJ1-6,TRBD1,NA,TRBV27,TGTGCCAGCAGGGACAGGGGAACCCTTAATTCACCCCTCCACTTT,CASRDRGTLNSPLHF
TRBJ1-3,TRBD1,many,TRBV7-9,TGTGCCAGCAGCTCGACAGGGAGAGGAAACACCATATATTTT,CASSSTGRGNTIYF
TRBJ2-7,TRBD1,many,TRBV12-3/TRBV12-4,TGTGCCAGCAGCCCCGACAGGGACCACTACGAGCAGTACTTC,CASSPDRDHYEQYF